Below, 23 T cell receptor beta chains from the same sample are listed, as sequenced in a study of T-cell reconstitution after alpha-beta-depleted transplantation in children. Library preparation (for TCRbeta) was performed with unique molecular identifiers. MiXCR, applied by TCRdb to the PCR reads, yields one record per CDR3 protein. This table holds fewer than 700,000 distinct CDR3 sequences, more than 20% found once. The starting material was PBMCs, mostly from graft donor cells, obtained 360 days after TCRalphabeta/CD19-depleted stem cell transplant. The receptors stem from a boy under three years old who had a stem cell transplant for acute myeloid leukemia, so the T cells may come from the graft donor.

This clonotype has at least ten counts. The rearrangement joins TRBV5-6 to TRBJ1-2, with TRBD1 as a possible D gene (5 bases). The CDR3 spans 15 residues. Trimming removed 4 bases at V and 8 bases at J, with 21 bases between. CDR1 and CDR2 from the germline V gene are SGHDT and YYEEEE. The CDR3 nucleotides are TGTGCCAGCAGCGACGGACCAGGACCGGGGCTAGGCTACACCTTC. Amino acid sequence: CASSDGPGPGLGYTF.

The J gene is TRBJ2-7, the V gene TRBV5-6, with D perhaps matching TRBD1 (6 bases). From germline, CDR1 is SGHDT and CDR2 YYEEEE. The V end lost 2 bases, the J end lost 4 bases, and 13 bases lay between the germline ends. The CDR3 is 14 amino acids. The CDR3, as DNA: TGTGCCAGCAGCTTTGGACAGCAGCATTACGAGCAGTACGTC. Translated, it gives CASSFGQQHYEQYV.

This clonotype occurred a few times. The chain has TRBV20-1 and TRBJ2-1; no firm D call. The CDR3 runs to 17 residues. Trimming stripped 3 bases from V and 0 bases from J, with 18 bases between. CDR1 and CDR2 from the germline V gene are DFQATT and SNEGSKA (reference sequence). The CDR3 coding sequence is TGCAGTGCTAGTGTCCCACGAGGCTCAAGCTCCTACAATGAGCAGTTCTTC. Amino acid sequence: CSASVPRGSSSYNEQFF.

The chain is built from TRBV7-2 and TRBJ2-1; D ambiguous. The germline CDR1 and CDR2 sequences are SGHTA and FQGNSA. The V end lost 7 bases, the J end lost 0 bases, and 10 bases lay between the germline ends. CDR3 length: 14 residues. For the CDR3, the DNA is TGTGCCAGCACCCGAGAATTCTCCTACAATGAGCAGTTCTTC. As protein: CASTREFSYNEQFF.

This clonotype was seen at least ten times. The rearrangement links TRBV29-1 to TRBJ2-1, with 7 bases identical to TRBD2. This CDR3 spans 13 amino acids. V shed 4 bases, J shed 2 bases, and the junction held 2 bases outside the gene matches. The germline V gene encodes CDR1 SQVTM and CDR2 ANQGSEA. The CDR3 reads CSVGGGAYNEQFF. CDR3 coding DNA: TGCAGCGTTGGCGGGGGAGCCTACAATGAGCAGTTCTTC.

This clonotype was counted many times. This chain joins TRBV28 and TRBJ1-6; D possibly corresponds to TRBD1 (6 bases). Germline V gives CDR1 MDHEN, CDR2 SYDVKM. The CDR3 length is 14 residues. The V gene lost 6 bases and the J gene lost 5 bases, with 11 bases spanning the gap. The CDR3 DNA reads TGTGCCAGCAGGGTACAGGGTCATAATTCACCCCTCCACTTT. Translated: CASRVQGHNSPLHF.

This clonotype was seen just once. The rearrangement links TRBV5-4 to TRBJ1-2, with TRBD1 as a possible D gene (6 bases). Between the trimmed V and J ends, which lost 0 bases and 4 bases, there was a span of 10 bases. Germline V gene sequence: CDR1 SGHNT, CDR2 YYREEE (reference sequence). The CDR3 loop spans 14 amino acids. In DNA, the CDR3 is TGTGCCAGCAGCTTGGATACAGGGACCTATGGCTACACCTTC. This translates into CASSLDTGTYGYTF.

This clonotype has only a few counts. The chain has TRBV6-2 or TRBV6-3 and TRBJ2-1, with TRBD2 as a possible D gene (7 bases). The CDR3 loop spans 16 amino acids. Germline V CDR1 and CDR2: MNHEY, SVGEGT. V was shortened by 2 bases and J by 7 bases, with 18 bases between the two germline ends. The CDR3 loop reads CASSYNWGGAGNEQFF. CDR3 nucleotide sequence: TGTGCCAGCAGTTACAATTGGGGGGGGGCCGGAAATGAGCAGTTCTTC.

This clonotype has more than one count but fewer than ten. The chain employs TRBV6-1 and TRBJ2-1, with D perhaps matching TRBD2 (7 bases). V was trimmed by 6 bases and J by 4 bases, leaving 19 bases between them. The CDR3 consists of 16 residues. Germline lookup yields CDR1 MNHNS and CDR2 SASEGT. The CDR3 reads CASRRTRGAPYNEQFF. The DNA for the CDR3 is TGTGCCAGCAGACGGACTCGGGGGGCCCCTTACAATGAGCAGTTCTTC.

This clonotype was picked up many times. A junction end diverges from the germline sequence, so it may reflect a read error. The chain links TRBV30 to TRBJ2-3; TRBD1 is a possible D gene (6 bases). The CDR3 is made up of 13 amino acids. Germline-derived CDR1 and CDR2 are GTSNPN and SVGIG (reference sequence). The CDR3 protein is CAWTGNQGDTQYF. CDR3 nucleotide sequence: TGTGCTTGGACGGGAAATCAGGGGGATACGCAGTATTTT.

This clonotype was detected only a few times. This sequence joins TRBV5-1 and TRBJ1-4; 9 bases align to TRBD1. Germline CDR1 SGHRS, CDR2 YFSETQ. CDR3 length equals 14 residues. Trimming at V came to 4 bases and at J to 8 bases, leaving 6 bases not matched to a gene. The DNA of the CDR3 is TGCGCCAGCAGCCTAGGACAGGGGACGGAAAAACTGTTTTTT. Translating it yields CASSLGQGTEKLFF.

This clonotype was found a few times. The chain joins TRBV6-1 to TRBJ1-1; D might be TRBD1 (6 bases). The CDR3 runs 13 residues. Germline V lookup: CDR1 MNHNS, CDR2 SASEGT. Trimming pared 6 bases from V and 0 bases from J, leaving 8 bases between. The CDR3 loop is CASRDSMNTEAFF. CDR3 DNA sequence: TGTGCCAGCAGGGACAGTATGAACACTGAAGCTTTCTTT.

The rearrangement links TRBV29-1 to TRBJ2-4, with D unresolved. CDR1 is SQVTM, CDR2 ANQGSEA, per germline. V was shortened by 7 bases and J by 0 bases, with 10 bases between the two germline ends. This CDR3 is 13 amino acids long. The CDR3 here is CSARNLAKNIQYF. The DNA of the CDR3 is TGCAGCGCCAGAAACCTAGCCAAAAACATTCAGTACTTC.

This clonotype was recorded at least ten times. The chain joins TRBV28 to TRBJ2-2, with a tentative D call TRBD1 (6 bases). CDR1 is MDHEN, CDR2 SYDVKM, per germline. Trimming left V 11 bases short and J 5 bases short, with 15 bases between. The CDR3 is 13 residues long. In DNA form, the CDR3 reads TGTGCCTCCTACAGGGAGTCAACCGGGGAGCTGTTTTTT. Its protein is CASYRESTGELFF.

V and J are TRBV20-1 and TRBJ2-1; D possibly uses TRBD1 or TRBD2 (6 bases each). CDR1 DFQATT and CDR2 SNEGSKA come from the germline V gene (reference sequence). The CDR3 totals 15 residues. V dropped 7 bases and J dropped 7 bases, with 23 bases sitting between them. CDR3 sequence reads: CSGMDRGGNLNEQFF. The CDR3 DNA sequence: TGCAGTGGCATGGATAGAGGGGGGAATTTGAATGAGCAGTTCTTC.

This clonotype was seen only a few times. The gene calls are TRBV20-1 and TRBJ2-2; unclear D gene. Per germline, CDR1 DFQATT and CDR2 SNEGSKA (reference sequence). V gave up 3 bases and J gave up 7 bases, with 9 bases separating them. This CDR3 is built from 12 residues. CDR3 DNA sequence: TGCAGTGCTAGTAGGATGGGCGGGGAGCTGTTTTTT. Its translation is CSASRMGGELFF.

This chain links TRBV3-1 with TRBJ2-1; 7 bases are a match to TRBD2. CDR1 and CDR2 from the germline V gene are LGHDT and YNNKEL (reference sequence). The CDR3 totals 14 residues. J was trimmed by 3 bases and V by 3 bases; bases with no gene match: 2. The CDR3 region has the DNA TGTGCCAGCAGCCAGCGGGGGAACTACAATGAGCAGTTCTTC. Its translation is CASSQRGNYNEQFF.

This clonotype came up many times. This chain uses TRBV20-1 with TRBJ2-7; unclear D gene. The ends were cut back, 0 bases at V and 0 bases at J, with 6 bases in the middle. Germline CDR1 is DFQATT and CDR2 is SNEGSKA (reference sequence). The CDR3 loop spans 13 amino acids. The CDR3 DNA reads TGCAGTGCTAGAGACGCGCTCTCCTACGAGCAGTACTTC. Amino acids: CSARDALSYEQYF.

A few counts support this clonotype. The V gene is TRBV6-5, the J gene TRBJ2-1; 7 bases match TRBD2. CDR3 length: 16 residues. From germline, CDR1 is MNHEY and CDR2 SVGAGI. V dropped 2 bases and J dropped 5; count of bases not matched to a gene: 9. DNA of the CDR3: TGTGCCAGCAGTTACCTGAAGGCGGGGGTCAACAATGAGCAGTTCTTC. Translated, it gives CASSYLKAGVNNEQFF.

This clonotype was counted many times. The chain carries TRBV11-2 and TRBJ2-3, with 12 bases aligning to TRBD2. The CDR3 has 17 residues. Germline loops: CDR1 SGHAT, CDR2 FQNNGV. With V trimmed by 1 base and J by 2 bases, 4 bases remained unmatched. The CDR3 sequence: CASSLGLAGGHTDTQYF. The CDR3 DNA is TGTGCCAGCAGCTTAGGTCTAGCGGGGGGGCACACAGATACGCAGTATTTT.

This clonotype was counted a few times. V gene TRBV6-5 combines with J gene TRBJ2-1; 8 positions agree with TRBD2. V shed 2 bases and J 9 bases; nucleotides not matched to a gene: 0. Germline V gene sequence: CDR1 MNHEY, CDR2 SVGAGI. This CDR3 is built from 12 residues. CDR3 nucleotides: TGTGCCAGCAGTTACAGCGGGGGTGAGCAGTTCTTC. Translation: CASSYSGGEQFF.

The chain couples TRBV20-1 to TRBJ1-4, with unresolved D. This CDR3 region has 16 residues. Germline V lookup: CDR1 DFQATT, CDR2 SNEGSKA (reference sequence). Trimming left V 1 base short and J 11 bases short, with 23 bases between. The CDR3 protein is CSARAGRDPHLLKLFF. The CDR3 DNA reads as TGCAGTGCTAGAGCCGGACGGGATCCTCACCTCCTGAAACTGTTTTTT.

This clonotype was found many times. J is TRBJ1-5 and V is TRBV29-1; D uncertain. Germline V CDR1 and CDR2: SQVTM, ANQGSEA. The CDR3 loop spans 15 amino acids. Trimming took off 3 bases at V and 1 base at J, with 13 bases between the two ends. The CDR3 region has the DNA TGCAGCGTTGATAAAGGCAACAGAAGCAATCAGCCCCAGCATTTT. It specifies CSVDKGNRSNQPQHF.